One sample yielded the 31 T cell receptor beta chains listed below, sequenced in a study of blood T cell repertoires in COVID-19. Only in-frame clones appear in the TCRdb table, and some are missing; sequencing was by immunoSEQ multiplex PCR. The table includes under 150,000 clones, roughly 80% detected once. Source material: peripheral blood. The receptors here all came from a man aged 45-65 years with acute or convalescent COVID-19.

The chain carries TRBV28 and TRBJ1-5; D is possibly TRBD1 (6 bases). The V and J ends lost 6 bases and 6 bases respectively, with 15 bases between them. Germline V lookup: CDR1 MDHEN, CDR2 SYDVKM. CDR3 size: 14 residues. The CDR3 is CASRPTGIGQPQHF. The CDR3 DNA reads TGTGCCAGCAGACCTACAGGGATAGGTCAGCCCCAGCATTTT.

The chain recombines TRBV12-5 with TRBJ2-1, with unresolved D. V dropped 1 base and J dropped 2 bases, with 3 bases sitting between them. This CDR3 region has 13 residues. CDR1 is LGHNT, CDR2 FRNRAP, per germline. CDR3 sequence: CASGLAAYNEQFF. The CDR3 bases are TGTGCTAGTGGTTTGGCCGCCTACAATGAGCAGTTCTTC.

The CDR3 nucleotides are TGTGCCAGCAGTTTATCGCGGGCAGTCGGTGAAAAACTGTTTTTT. Translated: CASSLSRAVGEKLFF. This chain joins TRBV27 and TRBJ1-4; D gene uncertain. Trimming took 0 bases from V and 7 from J, leaving 12 bases between them. Germline CDR1 is MNHEY and CDR2 is SMNVEV (reference sequence). The CDR3 has 15 amino acids.

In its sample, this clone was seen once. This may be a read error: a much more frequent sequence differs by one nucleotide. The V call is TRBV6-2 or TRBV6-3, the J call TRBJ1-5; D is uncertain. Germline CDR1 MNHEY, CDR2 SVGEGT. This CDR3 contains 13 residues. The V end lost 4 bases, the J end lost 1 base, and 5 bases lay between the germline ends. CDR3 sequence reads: CASSFRSNQPQHF. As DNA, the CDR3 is TGTGCCAGCAGTTTTCGGAGCAATCAGCCCCAGCATTTT.

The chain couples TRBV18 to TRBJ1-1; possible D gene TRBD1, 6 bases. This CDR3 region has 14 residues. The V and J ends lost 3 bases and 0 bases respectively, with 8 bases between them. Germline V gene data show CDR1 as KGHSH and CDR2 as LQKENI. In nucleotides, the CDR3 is TGTGCCAGCTCACCCGGACAGATGAACACTGAAGCTTTCTTT. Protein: CASSPGQMNTEAFF.

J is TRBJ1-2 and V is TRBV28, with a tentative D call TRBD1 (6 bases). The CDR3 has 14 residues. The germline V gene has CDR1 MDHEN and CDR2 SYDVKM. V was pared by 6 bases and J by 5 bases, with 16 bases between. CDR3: CASRPPGQLYGYTF. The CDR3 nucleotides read TGTGCCAGCAGGCCACCGGGACAACTTTATGGCTACACCTTC.

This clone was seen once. Here the CDR3 reads CASTSFRGGGTDTQYF. The CDR3 bases are TGTGCCAGCACCTCTTTCCGCGGGGGGGGCACAGATACGCAGTATTTT. The chain combines TRBV13 with TRBJ2-3; 9 bases fit TRBD2. V lost 7 bases, J lost 1 base, and 9 bases stayed unmatched. The CDR3 runs 16 residues. Germline V gives CDR1 PRHDT, CDR2 FYEKMQ (reference sequence).

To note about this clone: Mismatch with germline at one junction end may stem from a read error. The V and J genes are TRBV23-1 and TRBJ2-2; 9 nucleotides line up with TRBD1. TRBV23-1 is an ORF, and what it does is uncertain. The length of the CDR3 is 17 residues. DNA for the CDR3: TGCGCCAGCAGTCAGGGTAAACAGGGGGCGAAGACCGGGGAGCTGTTTTTT. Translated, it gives CASSQGKQGAKTGELFF.

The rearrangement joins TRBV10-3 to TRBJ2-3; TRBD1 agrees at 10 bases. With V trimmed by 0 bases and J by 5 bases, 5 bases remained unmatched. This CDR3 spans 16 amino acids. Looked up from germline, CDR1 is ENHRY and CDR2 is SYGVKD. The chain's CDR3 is CAISESRDRGGDTQYF. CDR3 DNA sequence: TGTGCCATCAGTGAGTCCCGGGACAGGGGAGGAGATACGCAGTATTTT.

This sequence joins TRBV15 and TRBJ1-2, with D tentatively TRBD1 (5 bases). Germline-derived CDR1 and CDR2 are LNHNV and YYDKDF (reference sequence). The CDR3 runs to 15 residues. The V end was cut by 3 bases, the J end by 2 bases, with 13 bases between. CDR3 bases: TGTGCCACCAGCAGGGGGGGTTCGGAGAACTATGGCTACACCTTC. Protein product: CATSRGGSENYGYTF.

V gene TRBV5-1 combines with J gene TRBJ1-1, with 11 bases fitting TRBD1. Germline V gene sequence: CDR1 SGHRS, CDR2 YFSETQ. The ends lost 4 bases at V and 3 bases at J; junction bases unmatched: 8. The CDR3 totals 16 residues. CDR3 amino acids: CASSLGQGARDTEAFF. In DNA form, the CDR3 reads TGCGCCAGCAGCCTCGGACAGGGGGCAAGGGACACTGAAGCTTTCTTT.

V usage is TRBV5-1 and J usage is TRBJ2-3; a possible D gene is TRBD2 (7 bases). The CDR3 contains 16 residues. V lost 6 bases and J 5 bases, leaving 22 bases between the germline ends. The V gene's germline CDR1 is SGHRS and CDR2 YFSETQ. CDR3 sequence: CASTPGGGGRRDTQYF. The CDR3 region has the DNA TGCGCCAGCACCCCCGGTGGGGGGGGGCGGAGAGATACGCAGTATTTT.

The DNA for the CDR3 is TGTGCCAGCGGAAGGGCGGGGAGCTCCTATAATTCACCCCTCCACTTT. Translating gives CASGRAGSSYNSPLHF. J is TRBJ1-6 and V is TRBV28, with unresolved D. Germline values: CDR1 MDHEN, CDR2 SYDVKM. Trimming cost V 8 bases and J 0 bases, with 14 bases left between them. CDR3 length: 16 residues. The full variable domain, in which reference TRBV28 and TRBJ1-6 provide the parts outside the CDR3, is DVKVTQSSRYLVKRTGEKVFLECVQDMDHENMFWYRQDPGLGLRLIYFSYDVKMKEKGDIPEGYSVSREKKERFSLILESASTNQTSMYLCASGRAGSSYNSPLHFGNGTRLTVT.

The CDR3 reads CASSGRTSGGNTQYF. The CDR3 bases are TGCGCCAGCAGCGGCCGGACTAGCGGGGGAAATACGCAGTATTTT. This sequence joins TRBV5-1 and TRBJ2-3; 13 bases match TRBD2. V lost 4 bases, J lost 7 bases, and 6 bases stayed unmatched. The CDR3 has 15 residues. Germline CDR1 reads SGHRS; CDR2 reads YFSETQ.

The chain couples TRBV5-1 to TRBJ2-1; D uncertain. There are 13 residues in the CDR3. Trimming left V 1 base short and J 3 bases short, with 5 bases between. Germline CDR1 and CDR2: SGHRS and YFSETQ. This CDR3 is CASSLQVYNEQFF. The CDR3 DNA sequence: TGCGCCAGCAGCTTGCAGGTCTACAATGAGCAGTTCTTC.

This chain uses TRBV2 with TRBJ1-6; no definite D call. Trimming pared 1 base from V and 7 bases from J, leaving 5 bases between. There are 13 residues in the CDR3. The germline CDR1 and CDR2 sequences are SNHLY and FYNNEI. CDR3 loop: CASSEGANSPLHF. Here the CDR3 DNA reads TGTGCCAGCAGTGAAGGGGCAAATTCACCCCTCCACTTT.

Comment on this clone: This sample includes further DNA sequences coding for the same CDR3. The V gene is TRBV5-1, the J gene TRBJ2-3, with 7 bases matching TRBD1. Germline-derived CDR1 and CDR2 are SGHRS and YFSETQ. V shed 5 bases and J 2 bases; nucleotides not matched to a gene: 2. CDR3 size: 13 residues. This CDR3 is CASSEGATDTQYF. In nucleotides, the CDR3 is TGCGCCAGCAGTGAGGGGGCCACAGATACGCAGTATTTT.

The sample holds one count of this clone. CDR3: CATSRDRSYEQYV. The DNA for the CDR3 is TGTGCCACCAGCAGAGATAGGAGCTACGAGCAGTACGTC. The rearrangement joins TRBV15 to TRBJ2-7; D unresolved. The CDR3 runs to 13 residues. Deletions cut 0 bases from V and 3 bases from J, with 6 bases between. Per germline, CDR1 LNHNV and CDR2 YYDKDF (reference sequence).

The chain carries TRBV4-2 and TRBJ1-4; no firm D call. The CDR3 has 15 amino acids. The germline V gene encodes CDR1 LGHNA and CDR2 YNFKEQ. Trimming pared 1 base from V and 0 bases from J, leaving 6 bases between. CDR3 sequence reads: CASSQGPATNEKLFF. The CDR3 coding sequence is TGTGCCAGCAGCCAAGGGCCAGCAACTAATGAAAAACTGTTTTTT.

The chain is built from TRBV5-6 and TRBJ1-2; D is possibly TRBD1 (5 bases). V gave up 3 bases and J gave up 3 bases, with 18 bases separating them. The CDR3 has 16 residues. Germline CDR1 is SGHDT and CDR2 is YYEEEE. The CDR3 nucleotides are TGTGCCAGCAGCTCAGTGGGCAGGGATCAGGACTATGGCTACACCTTC. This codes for CASSSVGRDQDYGYTF.

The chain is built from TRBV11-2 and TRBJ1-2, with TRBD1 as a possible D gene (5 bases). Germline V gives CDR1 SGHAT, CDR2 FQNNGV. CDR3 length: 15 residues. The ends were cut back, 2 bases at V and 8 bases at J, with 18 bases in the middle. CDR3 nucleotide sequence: TGTGCCAGCAGCTTACCCGGCGGGGTCAGGGAGGGCTACACCTTC. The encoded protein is CASSLPGGVREGYTF.

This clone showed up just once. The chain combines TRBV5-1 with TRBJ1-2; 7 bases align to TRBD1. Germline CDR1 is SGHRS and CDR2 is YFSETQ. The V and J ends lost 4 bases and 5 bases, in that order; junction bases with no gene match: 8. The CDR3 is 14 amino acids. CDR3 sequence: CASSQDRVQYGYTF. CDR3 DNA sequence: TGCGCCAGCAGCCAAGACAGGGTTCAATATGGCTACACCTTC.

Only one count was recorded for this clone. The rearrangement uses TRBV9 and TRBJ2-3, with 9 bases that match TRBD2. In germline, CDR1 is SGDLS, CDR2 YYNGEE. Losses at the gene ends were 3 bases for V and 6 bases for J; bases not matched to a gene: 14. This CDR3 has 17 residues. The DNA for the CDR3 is TGTGCCAGCAGCGCGGTCATCCGGCGGGGGGGCGGGGATACGCAGTATTTT. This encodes CASSAVIRRGGGDTQYF.

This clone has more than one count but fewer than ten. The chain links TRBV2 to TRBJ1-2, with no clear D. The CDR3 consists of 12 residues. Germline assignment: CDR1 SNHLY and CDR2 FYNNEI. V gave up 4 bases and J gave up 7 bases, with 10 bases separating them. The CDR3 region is CASSGGLGGYTF. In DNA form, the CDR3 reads TGTGCCAGCAGTGGAGGGTTGGGTGGCTACACCTTC.

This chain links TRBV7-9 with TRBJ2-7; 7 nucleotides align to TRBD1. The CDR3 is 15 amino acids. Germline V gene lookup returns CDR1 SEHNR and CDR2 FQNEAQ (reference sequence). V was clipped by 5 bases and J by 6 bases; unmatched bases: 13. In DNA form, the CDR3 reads TGTGCCAGCAGCCTCCGACGTGGACAGGTGTCCGAGCAGTACTTC. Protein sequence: CASSLRRGQVSEQYF. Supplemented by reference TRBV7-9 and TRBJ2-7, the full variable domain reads DTGVSQNPRHKITKRGQNVTFRCDPISEHNRLYWYRQTLGQGPEFLTYFQNEAQLEKSRLLSDRFSAERPKGSFSTLEIQRTEQGDSAMYLCASSLRRGQVSEQYFGPGTRLTVT.

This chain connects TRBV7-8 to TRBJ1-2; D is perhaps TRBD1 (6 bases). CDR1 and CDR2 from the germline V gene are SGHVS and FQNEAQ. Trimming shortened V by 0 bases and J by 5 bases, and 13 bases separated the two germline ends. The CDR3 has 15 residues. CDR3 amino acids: CASSLAGGDRYGYTF. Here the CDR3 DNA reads TGTGCCAGCAGCTTAGCTGGGGGCGACCGATATGGCTACACCTTC.

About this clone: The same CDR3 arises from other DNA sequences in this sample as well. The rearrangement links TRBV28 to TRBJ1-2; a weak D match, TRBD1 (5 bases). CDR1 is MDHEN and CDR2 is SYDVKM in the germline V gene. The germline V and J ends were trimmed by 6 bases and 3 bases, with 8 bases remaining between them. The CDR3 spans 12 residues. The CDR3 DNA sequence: TGTGCCAGCAGCCCCAGGGACTATGGCTACACCTTC. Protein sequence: CASSPRDYGYTF.

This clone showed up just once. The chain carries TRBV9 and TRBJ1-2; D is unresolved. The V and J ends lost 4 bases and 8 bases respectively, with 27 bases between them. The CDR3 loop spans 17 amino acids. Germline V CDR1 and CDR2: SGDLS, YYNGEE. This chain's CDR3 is CASSLAFPEDGPSGYTF. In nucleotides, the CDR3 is TGTGCCAGCAGCCTAGCATTCCCGGAAGATGGGCCGTCGGGCTACACCTTC.

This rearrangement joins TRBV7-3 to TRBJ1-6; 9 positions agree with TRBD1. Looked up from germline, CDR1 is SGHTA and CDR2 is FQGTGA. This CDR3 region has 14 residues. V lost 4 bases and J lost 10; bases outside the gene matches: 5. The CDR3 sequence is CASSSGTGFSPLHF. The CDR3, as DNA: TGTGCCAGCAGCTCTGGGACAGGGTTCTCACCCCTCCACTTT. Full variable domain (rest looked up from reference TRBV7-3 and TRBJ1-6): GAGVSQTPSNKVTEKGKYVELRCDPISGHTALYWYRQSLGQGPEFLIYFQGTGAADDSGLPNDRFFAVRPEGSVSTLKIQRTERGDSAVYLCASSSGTGFSPLHFGNGTRLTVT.

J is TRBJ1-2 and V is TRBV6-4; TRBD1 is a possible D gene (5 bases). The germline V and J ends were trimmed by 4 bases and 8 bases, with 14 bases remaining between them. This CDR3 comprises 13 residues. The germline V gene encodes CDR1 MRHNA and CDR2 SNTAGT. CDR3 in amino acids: CASSVGREWGYTF. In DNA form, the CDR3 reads TGTGCCAGCAGTGTCGGCAGGGAATGGGGCTACACCTTC.

In DNA, the CDR3 is TGTGCCAGCAGTGGGACAGGGTTTGGCATTCAGTACTTC. Translated: CASSGTGFGIQYF. The chain recombines TRBV12-3 or TRBV12-4 with TRBJ2-4; 9 nucleotides agree with TRBD1. The CDR3 is made up of 13 amino acids. Unmatched junction bases numbered 5, after V lost 5 bases and J lost 9 bases.